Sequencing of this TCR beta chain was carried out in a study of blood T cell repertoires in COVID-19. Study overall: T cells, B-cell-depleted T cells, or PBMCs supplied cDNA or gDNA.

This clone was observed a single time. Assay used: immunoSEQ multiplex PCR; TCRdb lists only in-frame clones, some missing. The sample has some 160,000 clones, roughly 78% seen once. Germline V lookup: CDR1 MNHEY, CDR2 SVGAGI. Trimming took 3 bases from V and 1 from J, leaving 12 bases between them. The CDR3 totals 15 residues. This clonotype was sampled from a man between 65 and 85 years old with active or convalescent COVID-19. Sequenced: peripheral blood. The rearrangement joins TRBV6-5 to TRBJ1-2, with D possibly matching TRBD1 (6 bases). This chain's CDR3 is CASSYLQGVNYGYTF. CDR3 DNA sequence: TGTGCCAGCAGTTATTTACAGGGAGTTAACTATGGCTACACCTTC.